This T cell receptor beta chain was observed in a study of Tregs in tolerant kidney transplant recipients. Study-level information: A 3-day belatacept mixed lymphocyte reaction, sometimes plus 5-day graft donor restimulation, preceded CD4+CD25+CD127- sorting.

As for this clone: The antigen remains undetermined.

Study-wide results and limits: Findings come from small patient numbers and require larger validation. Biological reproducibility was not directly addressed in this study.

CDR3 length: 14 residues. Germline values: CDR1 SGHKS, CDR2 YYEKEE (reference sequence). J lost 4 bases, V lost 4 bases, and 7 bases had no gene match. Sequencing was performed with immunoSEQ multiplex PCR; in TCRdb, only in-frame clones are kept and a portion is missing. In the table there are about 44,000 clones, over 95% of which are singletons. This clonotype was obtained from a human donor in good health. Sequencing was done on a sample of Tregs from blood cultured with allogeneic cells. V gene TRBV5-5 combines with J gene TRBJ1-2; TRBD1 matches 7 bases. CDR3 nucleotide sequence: TGTGCCAGCAGCAGCTGGGGACAGACCTATGGCTACACCTTC. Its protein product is CASSSWGQTYGYTF. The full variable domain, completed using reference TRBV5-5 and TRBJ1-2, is DAGVTQSPTHLIKTRGQQVTLRCSPISGHKSVSWYQQVLGQGPQFIFQYYEKEERGRGNFPDRFSARQFPNYSSELNVNALLLGDSALYLCASSSWGQTYGYTFGSGTRLTVV.